These 10 T cell receptor beta chains originate from one sample sequenced in a study of beta chain features in type 1 diabetes. What was sequenced were expressed TCRB transcripts, since all of the isolated RNA had been reverse transcribed. Produced via immunoSEQ multiplex PCR; TCRdb's table is partial and in-frame only. This sample carries around 170,000 clones, 9% to 10% of them seen once, and the ten largest clones take over 2%. The sample consisted of central memory CD4+ T cells from blood. These receptors came from a woman between 18 and 29 years old in good health.

The chain uses TRBV18 and TRBJ2-5, with TRBD2 matching 7 bases. Germline CDR1 and CDR2: KGHSH and LQKENI. V lost 4 bases to trimming and J lost 3 bases; unmatched junction nucleotides: 8. The CDR3 consists of 15 residues. The CDR3 nucleotides read TGTGCCAGCTCACAAGGGACGGGGACTAAAGAGACCCAGTACTTC. This gives the protein CASSQGTGTKETQYF.

The rearrangement uses TRBV4-3 and TRBJ1-3, with D hard to call. CDR1 and CDR2 (germline): LGHNA, YSLEER. Trimming took off 1 base at V and 2 bases at J, with 9 bases between the two ends. CDR3 length: 15 residues. The CDR3 loop reads CASSQGGGPGNTIYF. The CDR3 DNA sequence: TGCGCCAGCAGCCAAGGAGGAGGGCCTGGAAACACCATATATTTT.

The chain employs TRBV5-1 and TRBJ2-7; TRBD1 is a possible D gene (6 bases). Germline V gene lookup returns CDR1 SGHRS and CDR2 YFSETQ. V was cut by 4 bases and J by 1 base, with 15 bases left in between. The length of the CDR3 is 15 residues. CDR3 DNA sequence: TGCGCCAGCAGCGATTCAAAGACAGGTTCCTACGAGCAGTACTTC. Protein sequence: CASSDSKTGSYEQYF.

This clone was detected a few times. The same CDR3 can be traced to other DNA sequences in this sample. This chain links TRBV19 with TRBJ2-7, with TRBD1 identical over 7 bases. The CDR3 spans 14 residues. Germline-derived CDR1 and CDR2 are LNHDA and SQIVND (reference sequence). Germline trimming cut 2 bases from V and 1 base from J; bases unmatched to any gene: 2. The CDR3 here is CASSIRQGSYEQYF. CDR3 in DNA: TGTGCCAGTAGTATACGACAGGGATCCTACGAGCAGTACTTC.

About this clone itself: A much larger clone is a single base away; this may be a read error. The V gene is TRBV6-5, the J gene TRBJ2-5, with TRBD2 matching over 10 bases. Germline V gene sequence: CDR1 MNHEY, CDR2 SVGAGI. This CDR3 comprises 15 residues. The CDR3 here is CAGSRPAGGRETQYF. The CDR3 DNA sequence: TGTGCCGGCAGCAGACCAGCGGGAGGGAGGGAGACCCAGTACTTC.

This clone has a handful of counts. V gene TRBV4-3 combines with J gene TRBJ1-5; D call uncertain. The CDR3 length is 15 residues. Germline values: CDR1 LGHNA, CDR2 YSLEER. The V and J ends lost 0 bases and 5 bases respectively, with 11 bases between them. The CDR3 is CASSQDTGDDQPQHF. The CDR3 nucleotides read TGCGCCAGCAGCCAAGATACGGGAGACGATCAGCCCCAGCATTTT.

The V call is TRBV11-2, the J call TRBJ2-7, with D possibly being TRBD2 (5 bases). The V end lost 5 bases, the J end lost 0 bases, and 14 bases lay between the germline ends. Germline CDR1 and CDR2: SGHAT and FQNNGV. The CDR3 is 15 residues long. CDR3 coding DNA: TGTGCCAGCAGCGTCGGACTTTCGAGCTCCTACGAGCAGTACTTC. Translation: CASSVGLSSSYEQYF.

V gene TRBV11-2 combines with J gene TRBJ1-1; weak D call: TRBD1 (5 bases). The ends were cut back, 0 bases at V and 1 base at J, with 18 bases in the middle. This CDR3 has 18 residues. Looked up from germline, CDR1 is SGHAT and CDR2 is FQNNGV. The CDR3 loop reads CASSLDSGWAGKNTEAFF. CDR3 sequence (DNA): TGTGCCAGCAGCTTAGATTCAGGTTGGGCAGGGAAGAACACTGAAGCTTTCTTT.

As to this clone: Other DNA sequences in the sample encode the same CDR3. The chain couples TRBV9 to TRBJ2-5; D unclear. The length of the CDR3 is 13 residues. CDR1 is SGDLS and CDR2 is YYNGEE in the germline V gene. V was cut by 0 bases and J by 4 bases, with 7 bases left in between. CDR3 residues: CASSVGGRETQYF. The DNA for the CDR3 is TGTGCCAGCAGCGTAGGCGGCCGAGAGACCCAGTACTTC.

This clone was counted a few times. The junction departs from the called germline gene at one end, perhaps through a read error. The V gene is TRBV18, the J gene TRBJ1-5; D is ambiguous. Germline lookup yields CDR1 KGHSH and CDR2 LQKENI. The CDR3 is 15 residues long. CDR3 sequence (DNA): TGTGCCAGCTCTCCACAGAGTAAGAGCAATCAGCCCCAGCATTTT. Translated, it gives CASSPQSKSNQPQHF.